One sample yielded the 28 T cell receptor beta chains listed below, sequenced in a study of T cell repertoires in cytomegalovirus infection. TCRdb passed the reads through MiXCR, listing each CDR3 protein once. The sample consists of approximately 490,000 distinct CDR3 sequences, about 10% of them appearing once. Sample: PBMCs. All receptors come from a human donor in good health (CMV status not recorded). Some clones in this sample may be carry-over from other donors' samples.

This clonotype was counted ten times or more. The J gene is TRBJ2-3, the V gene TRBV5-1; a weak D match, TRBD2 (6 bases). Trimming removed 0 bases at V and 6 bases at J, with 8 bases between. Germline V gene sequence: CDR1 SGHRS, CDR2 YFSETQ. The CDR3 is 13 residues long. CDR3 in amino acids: CASSLGGEDTQYF. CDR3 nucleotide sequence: TGCGCCAGCAGCTTGGGGGGGGAGGATACGCAGTATTTT.

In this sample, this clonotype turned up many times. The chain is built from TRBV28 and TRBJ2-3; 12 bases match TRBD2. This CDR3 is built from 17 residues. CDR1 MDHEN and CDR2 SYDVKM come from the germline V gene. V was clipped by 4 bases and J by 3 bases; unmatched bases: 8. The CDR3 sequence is CASSSLLAGGLTDTQYF. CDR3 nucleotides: TGTGCCAGCAGTTCCCTTCTAGCGGGAGGGCTAACAGATACGCAGTATTTT. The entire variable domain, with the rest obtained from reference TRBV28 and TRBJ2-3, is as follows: DVKVTQSSRYLVKRTGEKVFLECVQDMDHENMFWYRQDPGLGLRLIYFSYDVKMKEKGDIPEGYSVSREKKERFSLILESASTNQTSMYLCASSSLLAGGLTDTQYFGPGTRLTVL.

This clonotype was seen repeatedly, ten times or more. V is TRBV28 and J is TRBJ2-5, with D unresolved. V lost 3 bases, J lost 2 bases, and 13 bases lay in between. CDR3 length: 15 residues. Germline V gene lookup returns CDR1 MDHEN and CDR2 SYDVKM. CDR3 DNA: TGTGCCAGCAGTTTTCGGTCTTGGGGACAAGAGACCCAGTACTTC. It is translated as CASSFRSWGQETQYF.

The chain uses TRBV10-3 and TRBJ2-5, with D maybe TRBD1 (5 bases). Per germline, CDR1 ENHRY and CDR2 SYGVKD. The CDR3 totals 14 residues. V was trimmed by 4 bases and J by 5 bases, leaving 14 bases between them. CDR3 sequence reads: CAISGVMGRETQYF. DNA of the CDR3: TGTGCCATCAGTGGGGTCATGGGGCGGGAGACCCAGTACTTC.

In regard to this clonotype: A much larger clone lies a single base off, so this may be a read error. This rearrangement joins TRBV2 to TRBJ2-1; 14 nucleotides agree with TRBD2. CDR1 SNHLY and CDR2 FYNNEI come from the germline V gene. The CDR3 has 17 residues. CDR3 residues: CVSSKRLAGGGTNEQFF. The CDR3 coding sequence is TGTGTCAGCAGTAAAAGACTAGCGGGGGGGGGAACTAATGAGCAGTTCTTC. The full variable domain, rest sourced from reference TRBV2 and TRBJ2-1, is EPEVTQTPSHQVTQMGQEVILRCVPISNHLYFYWYRQILGQKVEFLVSFYNNEISEKSEIFDDQFSVERPDGSNFTLKIRSTKLEDSAMYFCVSSKRLAGGGTNEQFFGPGTRLTVL.

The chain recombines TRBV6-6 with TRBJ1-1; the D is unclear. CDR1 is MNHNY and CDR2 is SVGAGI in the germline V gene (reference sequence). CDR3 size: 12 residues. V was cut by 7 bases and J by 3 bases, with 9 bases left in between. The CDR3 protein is CASTRPDTEAFF. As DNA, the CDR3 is TGTGCCAGCACCAGGCCGGACACTGAAGCTTTCTTT.

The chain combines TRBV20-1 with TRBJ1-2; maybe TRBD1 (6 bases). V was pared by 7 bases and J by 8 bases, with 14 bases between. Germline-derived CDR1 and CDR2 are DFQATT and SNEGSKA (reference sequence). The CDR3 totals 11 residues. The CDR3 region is CSVGGAGGYTF. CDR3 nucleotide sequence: TGCAGTGTGGGGGGGGCTGGAGGCTACACCTTC.

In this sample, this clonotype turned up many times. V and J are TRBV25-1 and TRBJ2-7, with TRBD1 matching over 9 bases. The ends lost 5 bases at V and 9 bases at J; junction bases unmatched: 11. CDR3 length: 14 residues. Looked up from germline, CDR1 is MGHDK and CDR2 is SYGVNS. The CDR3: CASSRSGTGHGQYF. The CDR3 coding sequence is TGTGCCAGCAGTCGCTCCGGGACAGGGCACGGGCAGTACTTC.

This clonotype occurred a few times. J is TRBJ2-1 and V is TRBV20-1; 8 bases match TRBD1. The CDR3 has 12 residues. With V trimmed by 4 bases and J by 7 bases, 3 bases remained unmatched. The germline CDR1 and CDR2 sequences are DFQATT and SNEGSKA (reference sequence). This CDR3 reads CSAKGQVNEQFF. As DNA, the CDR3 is TGCAGTGCTAAGGGACAGGTTAATGAGCAGTTCTTC.

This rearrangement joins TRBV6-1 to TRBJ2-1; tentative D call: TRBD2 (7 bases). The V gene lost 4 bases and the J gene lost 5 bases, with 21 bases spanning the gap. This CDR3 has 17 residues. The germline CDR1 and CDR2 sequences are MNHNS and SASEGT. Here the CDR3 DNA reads TGTGCCAGCAGTGCCTTAGTGGGGGGGCCCCTAAACAATGAGCAGTTCTTC. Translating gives CASSALVGGPLNNEQFF.

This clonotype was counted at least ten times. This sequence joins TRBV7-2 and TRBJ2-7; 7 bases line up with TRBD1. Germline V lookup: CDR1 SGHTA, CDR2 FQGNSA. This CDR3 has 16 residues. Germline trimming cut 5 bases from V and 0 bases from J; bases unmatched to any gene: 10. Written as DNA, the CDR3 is TGTGCCAGCAGCATATGGCCGGGACAGCTCTCCTACGAGCAGTACTTC. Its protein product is CASSIWPGQLSYEQYF.

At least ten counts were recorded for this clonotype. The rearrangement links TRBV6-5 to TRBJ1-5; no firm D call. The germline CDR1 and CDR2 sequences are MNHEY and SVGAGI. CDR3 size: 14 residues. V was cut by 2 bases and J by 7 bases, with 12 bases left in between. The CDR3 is CASSYREAKQPQHF. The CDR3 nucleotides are TGTGCCAGCAGTTACCGGGAAGCGAAGCAGCCCCAGCATTTT.

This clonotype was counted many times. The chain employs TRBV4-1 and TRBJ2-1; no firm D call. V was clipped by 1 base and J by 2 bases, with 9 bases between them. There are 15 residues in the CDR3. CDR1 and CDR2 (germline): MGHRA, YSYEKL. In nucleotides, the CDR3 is TGCGCCAGCAGCCAAGCAATGAACCCCTACAATGAGCAGTTCTTC. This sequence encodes CASSQAMNPYNEQFF.

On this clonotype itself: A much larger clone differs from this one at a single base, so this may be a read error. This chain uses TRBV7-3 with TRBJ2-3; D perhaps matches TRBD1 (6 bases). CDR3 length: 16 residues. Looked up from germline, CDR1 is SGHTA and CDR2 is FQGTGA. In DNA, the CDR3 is TGTGCCAGCAGCTTAATCGAGGGGGTTAGCACAGATACGCGGTATTTT. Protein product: CASSLIEGVSTDTRYF. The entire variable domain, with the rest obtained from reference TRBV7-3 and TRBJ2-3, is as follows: GAGVSQTPSNKVTEKGKYVELRCDPISGHTALYWYRQSLGQGPEFLIYFQGTGAADDSGLPNDRFFAVRPEGSVSTLKIQRTERGDSAVYLCASSLIEGVSTDTRYFGPGTRLTVL.

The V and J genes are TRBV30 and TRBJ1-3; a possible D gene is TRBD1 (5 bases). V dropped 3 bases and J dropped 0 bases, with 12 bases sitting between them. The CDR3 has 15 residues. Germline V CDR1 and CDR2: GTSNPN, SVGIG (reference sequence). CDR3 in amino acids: CAWRKGQSSGNTIYF. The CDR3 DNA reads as TGTGCCTGGAGAAAGGGGCAGAGCTCTGGAAACACCATATATTTT. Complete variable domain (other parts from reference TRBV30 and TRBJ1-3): SQTIHQWPATLVQPVGSPLSLECTVEGTSNPNLYWYRQAAGRGLQLLFYSVGIGQISSEVPQNLSASRPQDRQFILSSKKLLLSDSGFYLCAWRKGQSSGNTIYFGEGSWLTVV.

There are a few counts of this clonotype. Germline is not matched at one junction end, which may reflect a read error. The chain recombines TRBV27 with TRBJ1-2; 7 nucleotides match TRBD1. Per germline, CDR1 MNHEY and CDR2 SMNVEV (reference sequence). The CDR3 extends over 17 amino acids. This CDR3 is CASSSIRWGQSFYDYTF. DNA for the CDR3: TGTGCCAGCAGTTCTATCCGCTGGGGACAGTCTTTCTATGACTACACCTTC.

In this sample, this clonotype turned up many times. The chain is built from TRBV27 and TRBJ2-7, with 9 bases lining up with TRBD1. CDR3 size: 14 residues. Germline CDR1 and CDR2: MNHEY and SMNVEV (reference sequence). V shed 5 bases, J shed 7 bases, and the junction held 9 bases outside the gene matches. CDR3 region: CASSNPGQGREQYF. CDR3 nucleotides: TGTGCCAGCAGTAACCCGGGACAGGGACGGGAGCAGTACTTC.

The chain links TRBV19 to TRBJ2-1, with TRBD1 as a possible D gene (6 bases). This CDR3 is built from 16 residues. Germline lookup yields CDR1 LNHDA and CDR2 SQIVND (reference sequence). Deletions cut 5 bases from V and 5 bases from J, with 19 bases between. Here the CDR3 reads CASSPPRTVSHNEQFF. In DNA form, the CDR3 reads TGTGCCAGTAGTCCGCCGCGGACAGTTTCCCACAATGAGCAGTTCTTC.

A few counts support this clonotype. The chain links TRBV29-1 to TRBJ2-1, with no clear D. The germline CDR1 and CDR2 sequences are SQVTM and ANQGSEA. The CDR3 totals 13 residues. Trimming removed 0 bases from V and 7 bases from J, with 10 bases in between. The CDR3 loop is CSVEDPGLNEQFF. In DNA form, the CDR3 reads TGCAGCGTTGAAGACCCGGGCCTTAATGAGCAGTTCTTC.

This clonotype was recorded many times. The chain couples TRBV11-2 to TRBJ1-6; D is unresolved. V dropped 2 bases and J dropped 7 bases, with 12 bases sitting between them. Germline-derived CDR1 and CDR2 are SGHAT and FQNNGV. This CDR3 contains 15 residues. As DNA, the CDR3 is TGTGCCAGCAGCTTAAAAGCCAGCCGAAATTCACCCCTCCACTTT. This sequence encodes CASSLKASRNSPLHF. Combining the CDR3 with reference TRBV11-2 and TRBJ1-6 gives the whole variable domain EAGVAQSPRYKIIEKRQSVAFWCNPISGHATLYWYQQILGQGPKLLIQFQNNGVVDDSQLPKDRFSAERLKGVDSTLKIQPAKLEDSAVYLCASSLKASRNSPLHFGNGTRLTVT.

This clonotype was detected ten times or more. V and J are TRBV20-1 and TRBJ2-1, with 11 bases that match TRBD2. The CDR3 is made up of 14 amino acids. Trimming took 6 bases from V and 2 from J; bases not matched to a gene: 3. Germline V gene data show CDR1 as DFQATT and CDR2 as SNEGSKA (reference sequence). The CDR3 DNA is TGCAGTGCCAGGGGACTAGCGGCCTACAATGAGCAGTTCTTC. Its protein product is CSARGLAAYNEQFF.

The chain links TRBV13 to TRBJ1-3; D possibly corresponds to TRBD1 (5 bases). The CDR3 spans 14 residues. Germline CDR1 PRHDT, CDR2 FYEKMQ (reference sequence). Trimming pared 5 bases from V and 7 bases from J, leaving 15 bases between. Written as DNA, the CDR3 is TGTGCCAGCAGCAGCGGGACCGCGACGAACACCATATATTTT. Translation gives CASSSGTATNTIYF. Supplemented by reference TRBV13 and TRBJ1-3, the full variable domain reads AAGVIQSPRHLIKEKRETATLKCYPIPRHDTVYWYQQGPGQDPQFLISFYEKMQSDKGSIPDRFSAQQFSDYHSELNMSSLELGDSALYFCASSSGTATNTIYFGEGSWLTVV.

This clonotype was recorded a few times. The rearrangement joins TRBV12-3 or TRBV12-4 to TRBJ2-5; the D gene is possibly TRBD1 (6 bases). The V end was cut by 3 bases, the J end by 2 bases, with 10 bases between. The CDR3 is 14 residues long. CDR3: CASSFGTPQETQYF. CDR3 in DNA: TGTGCCAGCAGTTTCGGGACACCTCAAGAGACCCAGTACTTC.

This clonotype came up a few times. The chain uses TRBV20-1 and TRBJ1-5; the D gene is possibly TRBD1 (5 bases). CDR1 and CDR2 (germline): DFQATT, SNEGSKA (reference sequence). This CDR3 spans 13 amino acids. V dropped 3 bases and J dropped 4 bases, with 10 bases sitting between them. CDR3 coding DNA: TGCAGTGCTAGTCAGGGAAGGAATCAGCCCCAGCATTTT. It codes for CSASQGRNQPQHF.

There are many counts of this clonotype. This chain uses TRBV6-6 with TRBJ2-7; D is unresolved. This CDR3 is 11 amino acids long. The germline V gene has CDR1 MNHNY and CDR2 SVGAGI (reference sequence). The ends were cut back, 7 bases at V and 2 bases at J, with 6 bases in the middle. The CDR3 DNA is TGTGCCAGCAACACCCCCTACGAGCAGTACTTC. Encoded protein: CASNTPYEQYF.

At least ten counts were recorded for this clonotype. In nucleotides, the CDR3 is TGTGCCAGCAGTTTAACCGGACTAAGTTCCTACAATGAGCAGTTCTTC. This sequence encodes CASSLTGLSSYNEQFF. The chain has TRBV6-1 and TRBJ2-1; TRBD2 might be the D (6 bases). CDR1 and CDR2 (germline): MNHNS, SASEGT. Trimming removed 5 bases from V and 1 base from J, with 15 bases in between. The CDR3 loop spans 16 amino acids.

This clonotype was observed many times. This CDR3 reads CASSLGGSGRPQETQYF. CDR3 nucleotides: TGTGCCAGCAGCTTAGGGGGTAGCGGGAGACCTCAAGAGACCCAGTACTTC. The chain links TRBV11-3 to TRBJ2-5, with 9 bases aligning to TRBD2. From germline, CDR1 is SGHNT and CDR2 YENEEA. With 1 base clipped from V and 2 bases from J, the junction kept 8 bases outside the gene matches. This CDR3 contains 17 residues.

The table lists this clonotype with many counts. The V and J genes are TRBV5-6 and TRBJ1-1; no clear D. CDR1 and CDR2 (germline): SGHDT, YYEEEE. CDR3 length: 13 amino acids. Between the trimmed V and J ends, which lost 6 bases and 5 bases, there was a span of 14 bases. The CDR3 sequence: CASTLISETEAFF. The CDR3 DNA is TGTGCCAGCACCCTAATTTCCGAGACTGAAGCTTTCTTT.